What follows are 25 T cell receptor beta chains derived from one specimen sequenced in a study of CD8 T cells in ankylosing spondylitis. TCRdb ran MiXCR on the 5' RACE reads and lists one entry per CDR3 protein. Of 250,000 to 350,000 distinct CDR3 sequences in the sample, less than 25% were seen once. Sample: blood, either unsorted or a sorted T cell fraction (not recorded which). The receptor source for this set is a female donor with ankylosing spondylitis or in good health (not recorded which).

V gene TRBV28 combines with J gene TRBJ2-3, with D perhaps TRBD1 or TRBD2 (5 bases each). The CDR3 is 16 residues long. Per germline, CDR1 MDHEN and CDR2 SYDVKM. V lost 3 bases and J lost 4, with 17 bases in between. Here the CDR3 DNA reads TGTGCCAGCAGTTTCCTAGCCCATAGGGGAGCAGATACGCAGTATTTT. Translating it yields CASSFLAHRGADTQYF.

The V call is TRBV9, the J call TRBJ2-1, with D possibly being TRBD1 or TRBD2 (6 bases each). V lost 0 bases, J lost 7 bases, and 17 bases lay in between. Per the germline V gene, CDR1 is SGDLS and CDR2 is YYNGEE. The CDR3 runs 16 residues. Written as DNA, the CDR3 is TGTGCCAGCAGCGTAGGAGGGGGGAGAGTAGGGAATGAGCAGTTCTTC. Protein sequence: CASSVGGGRVGNEQFF.

This clonotype turned up a few times. The chain joins TRBV12-3 or TRBV12-4 to TRBJ2-7; TRBD1 is a possible D gene (5 bases). The CDR3 has 16 amino acids. The ends were cut back, 3 bases at V and 5 bases at J, with 20 bases in the middle. CDR3 bases: TGTGCCAGCAGTTTCGGGCAGGGATCCCCCCCAGACGAGCAGTACTTC. Amino acid sequence: CASSFGQGSPPDEQYF.

The chain carries TRBV6-2 or TRBV6-3 and TRBJ2-5, with TRBD2 matching over 8 bases. After removal of 8 bases from V and 5 bases from J, the junction contained 10 bases not matched to a gene. The germline gives CDR1 MNHEY, CDR2 SVGEGT. The CDR3 spans 14 residues. CDR3 sequence (DNA): TGTGCCAGCGCCGGAGCGGGGGTCGGGGAGACCCAGTACTTC. Residues: CASAGAGVGETQYF.

The chain links TRBV24-1 to TRBJ2-5; no clear D gene. Germline CDR1 KGHDR, CDR2 SFDVKD. V was cut by 3 bases and J by 7 bases, with 11 bases left in between. The CDR3 loop spans 13 amino acids. The CDR3 sequence: CATSDLRRATQYF. CDR3 nucleotide sequence: TGTGCCACCAGTGATCTACGTCGCGCGACCCAGTACTTC.

This clonotype occurred many times. J is TRBJ2-7 and V is TRBV20-1; possibly TRBD2 for D (5 bases). Germline loops: CDR1 DFQATT, CDR2 SNEGSKA (reference sequence). V lost 5 bases, J lost 5 bases, and 16 bases lay in between. CDR3 length: 13 residues. Written as DNA, the CDR3 is TGCAGTGCTGTTCTAGGAGGAGTCAACGAGCAGTACTTC. Protein product: CSAVLGGVNEQYF.

This chain connects TRBV7-6 to TRBJ2-7, with D tentatively TRBD1 or TRBD2 (5 bases each). Trimming left V 1 base short and J 2 bases short, with 12 bases between. This CDR3 is built from 15 residues. Germline V CDR1 and CDR2: SGHVS, FNYEAQ. The CDR3 is CASSLGDHLTYEQYF. The CDR3 DNA reads TGTGCCAGCAGCTTAGGGGACCACCTGACCTACGAGCAGTACTTC.

This clonotype was seen only a few times. The J gene is TRBJ2-2, the V gene TRBV6-2 or TRBV6-3, with 13 bases aligning to TRBD2. J gave up 9 bases and V 6 bases, and 10 bases lay outside the gene matches. This CDR3 has 16 amino acids. CDR1 is MNHEY and CDR2 is SVGEGT in the germline V gene. The CDR3 DNA follows: TGTGCCAGCAGCCAACCCGGACTAGCGGGAGACAGGGAGCTGTTTTTT. This sequence encodes CASSQPGLAGDRELFF.

This chain connects TRBV7-9 to TRBJ2-7; the D gene is possibly TRBD2 (6 bases). The CDR3 extends over 17 amino acids. V dropped 4 bases and J dropped 1 base, with 20 bases sitting between them. Looked up from germline, CDR1 is SEHNR and CDR2 is FQNEAQ (reference sequence). The CDR3 protein is CASSYIRNGSGSYEQYF. The CDR3 nucleotides are TGTGCCAGCAGCTATATTCGGAACGGGAGTGGGTCCTACGAGCAGTACTTC. The complete variable domain, with remaining parts taken from reference TRBV7-9 and TRBJ2-7, reads DTGVSQNPRHKITKRGQNVTFRCDPISEHNRLYWYRQTLGQGPEFLTYFQNEAQLEKSRLLSDRFSAERPKGSFSTLEIQRTEQGDSAMYLCASSYIRNGSGSYEQYFGPGTRLTVT.

The genes are TRBV4-3 and TRBJ1-2; 7 nucleotides match TRBD1. Germline V lookup: CDR1 LGHNA, CDR2 YSLEER. The CDR3 is 12 residues long. Trimming removed 5 bases from V and 7 bases from J; junction bases left unmatched: 4. CDR3 sequence reads: CASSGHRGGYTF. The CDR3 DNA follows: TGCGCCAGCAGCGGACACAGGGGTGGCTACACCTTC.

The V call is TRBV12-3 or TRBV12-4, the J call TRBJ2-5; no definite D call. The CDR3 contains 14 residues. The germline V and J ends were trimmed by 5 bases and 2 bases, with 12 bases remaining between them. Here the CDR3 DNA reads TGTGCCAGCAGTCTCCGTTGGGATCAAGAGACCCAGTACTTC. It encodes CASSLRWDQETQYF.

This clonotype was seen more than once but under ten times. This chain uses TRBV3-1 with TRBJ2-2, with 8 bases that match TRBD1. The CDR3 spans 15 residues. CDR1 is LGHDT, CDR2 YNNKEL, per germline (reference sequence). With 1 base clipped from V and 3 bases from J, the junction kept 1 base outside the gene matches. The CDR3 spells CASSQGTGYTGELFF. The CDR3 DNA is TGTGCCAGCAGCCAAGGGACAGGGTACACCGGGGAGCTGTTTTTT.

The chain carries TRBV10-3 and TRBJ2-2; D unresolved. CDR3 length equals 14 residues. V lost 6 bases to trimming and J lost 3 bases, with 11 bases between them. Germline V gives CDR1 ENHRY, CDR2 SYGVKD. CDR3 in amino acids: CAIREGKDTGELFF. Written as DNA, the CDR3 is TGTGCCATCAGGGAAGGGAAAGACACCGGGGAGCTGTTTTTT.

The table lists this clonotype with a count of one. The chain employs TRBV12-3 or TRBV12-4 and TRBJ1-1; D is unresolved. Trimming removed 3 bases from V and 3 bases from J, with 8 bases in between. The length of the CDR3 is 13 residues. This chain's CDR3 is CASSFMGDTEAFF. CDR3 nucleotides: TGTGCCAGCAGTTTTATGGGAGACACTGAAGCTTTCTTT.

This clonotype has more than one count but fewer than ten. The V and J genes are TRBV20-1 and TRBJ2-4; D gene unclear. The CDR3 contains 12 residues. Per germline, CDR1 DFQATT and CDR2 SNEGSKA (reference sequence). Trimming took off 3 bases at V and 7 bases at J, with 10 bases between the two ends. CDR3 sequence: CSARGPVNIQYF. CDR3 DNA: TGCAGTGCTAGGGGCCCCGTTAACATTCAGTACTTC.

J is TRBJ1-1 and V is TRBV20-1, with no clear D. The germline gives CDR1 DFQATT, CDR2 SNEGSKA (reference sequence). CDR3 length equals 14 residues. V lost 6 bases to trimming and J lost 0 bases, with 14 bases between them. The CDR3 reads CSARFSRVNTEAFF. The DNA of the CDR3 is TGCAGTGCGCGTTTCAGTAGGGTGAACACTGAAGCTTTCTTT.

This sequence joins TRBV6-1 and TRBJ1-1; unclear D gene. The CDR3 is 12 amino acids. The V end was cut by 8 bases, the J end by 1 base, with 8 bases between. Per the germline V gene, CDR1 is MNHNS and CDR2 is SASEGT. The CDR3 coding sequence is TGTGCCAGCGGACGGACGAACACTGAAGCTTTCTTT. Amino acid sequence: CASGRTNTEAFF.

This clonotype occurred a few times. The rearrangement links TRBV7-6 to TRBJ2-3; TRBD2 matches 12 bases. Germline V gene sequence: CDR1 SGHVS, CDR2 FNYEAQ. Germline trimming cut 5 bases from V and 8 bases from J; bases unmatched to any gene: 8. The CDR3 length is 15 residues. The CDR3 bases are TGTGCCAGCAGCAGACTAGCGGGGGAGATAGCTACGCAGTATTTT. Residues: CASSRLAGEIATQYF.

This clonotype was observed a few times. The chain couples TRBV6-5 to TRBJ2-7, with TRBD1 identical over 7 bases. This CDR3 has 11 amino acids. From germline, CDR1 is MNHEY and CDR2 SVGAGI. V lost 9 bases, J lost 3 bases, and 2 bases stayed unmatched. CDR3 DNA: TGTGCCAGTCGACAGGGCTACGAGCAGTACTTC. It translates to CASRQGYEQYF.

The sample holds a few counts of this clonotype. The gene calls are TRBV20-1 and TRBJ2-1; possible D gene TRBD2, 6 bases. The germline V gene encodes CDR1 DFQATT and CDR2 SNEGSKA (reference sequence). This CDR3 region has 13 residues. V shed 0 bases and J shed 9 bases, with 12 bases lying between them. CDR3 sequence: CSARDRVGGEQFF. DNA for the CDR3: TGCAGTGCTAGAGACCGGGTGGGGGGTGAGCAGTTCTTC.

The chain recombines TRBV4-3 with TRBJ2-1; TRBD2 agrees at 7 bases. The germline CDR1 and CDR2 sequences are LGHNA and YSLEER. V was clipped by 0 bases and J by 5 bases; unmatched bases: 7. The CDR3 covers 16 residues. The CDR3 DNA reads TGCGCCAGCAGCCAAGATGGCGGGAGAACCCACAATGAGCAGTTCTTC. The encoded protein is CASSQDGGRTHNEQFF.

Ten or more counts support this clonotype. This rearrangement joins TRBV7-2 to TRBJ2-1; D may correspond to TRBD1 or TRBD2 (5 bases each). The CDR3 spans 17 residues. Trimming took 6 bases from V and 0 from J, leaving 18 bases between them. CDR1 SGHTA and CDR2 FQGNSA come from the germline V gene. CDR3 nucleotide sequence: TGTGCCAGCAGACGTATTAGGGACCGAAGCTCCTACAATGAGCAGTTCTTC. It is translated as CASRRIRDRSSYNEQFF. The complete variable domain, with remaining parts taken from reference TRBV7-2 and TRBJ2-1, reads GAGVSQSPSNKVTEKGKDVELRCDPISGHTALYWYRQSLGQGLEFLIYFQGNSAPDKSGLPSDRFSAERTGGSVSTLTIQRTQQEDSAVYLCASRRIRDRSSYNEQFFGPGTRLTVL.

This chain links TRBV20-1 with TRBJ2-5, with 8 nucleotides matching TRBD2. V lost 1 base to trimming and J lost 2 bases; unmatched junction nucleotides: 9. This CDR3 is built from 16 residues. Per germline, CDR1 DFQATT and CDR2 SNEGSKA (reference sequence). The DNA for the CDR3 is TGCAGTGCTAGAGGTGAAGGAACTAGCGGACAAGAGACCCAGTACTTC. Translation: CSARGEGTSGQETQYF.

By proportion, this clonotype is medium-sized. The rearrangement links TRBV7-2 to TRBJ2-7; no clear D. This CDR3 has 11 residues. V gave up 4 bases and J gave up 7 bases, with 8 bases separating them. Germline V lookup: CDR1 SGHTA, CDR2 FQGNSA. Here the CDR3 reads CASSYGGEQYF. CDR3 nucleotides: TGTGCCAGCAGCTATGGTGGGGAGCAGTACTTC.

This clonotype occurred many times. The chain employs TRBV10-3 and TRBJ2-3, with TRBD2 identical over 7 bases. Germline V lookup: CDR1 ENHRY, CDR2 SYGVKD. The CDR3 length is 16 residues. V lost 4 bases and J lost 5; bases outside the gene matches: 12. DNA for the CDR3: TGTGCCATCAGTGCGGGAGGCGTCTCAGGCGTAGATACGCAGTATTTT. Amino acid sequence: CAISAGGVSGVDTQYF.